Listed below are T cell receptor beta chains from one sample, sequenced in a study of blood T cells in healthy people across ages. MiXCR, run by TCRdb on the 5' RACE reads, gives a single entry per CDR3 protein. The sample has over a million distinct CDR3 sequences, roughly 40% seen once. The specimen sequenced was blood. Receptor source: a woman in her late teens or twenties in good health. CDR3s include the opening cysteine and the closing phenylalanine or tryptophan. Each record gives: clone size, V gene, D gene, J gene, CDR3 DNA, CDR3 protein. The D gene is left open where the match is weak. For some rows the clone size is stated as once, few or many, or as a class when expanded; others skip it.

few	TRBV30	NA	TRBJ2-7	TGTGCCTGGAGTTTACTCTCCTACGAGCAGTACTTC	CAWSLLSYEQYF
NA	TRBV2	NA	TRBJ2-3	TGTGCCAGCAAAGGGCAGGGGTCTTCCTCTAGCACAGATACGCAGTATTTT	CASKGQGSSSSTDTQYF
NA	TRBV20-1	NA	TRBJ2-7	TGCAGTGCTAGAACTGCCCAGAGCTCCTACGAGCAGTACTTC	CSARTAQSSYEQYF
NA	TRBV25-1	NA	TRBJ2-1	TGTGCCAGCGGAAGTGCCAATGAGCAGTTCTTC	CASGSANEQFF
NA	TRBV7-2	NA	TRBJ2-1	TGTGCCAGCAGCTTAGGGTCTAGCGATGTGTTCTTC	CASSLGSSDVFF
once	TRBV14	NA	TRBJ2-1	TGTGCCAGCGGCCCCCTTTCGGGGTCCTACAATGAGCAGTTCTTC	CASGPLSGSYNEQFF
NA	TRBV12-3/TRBV12-4	NA	TRBJ1-3	TGTGCCAGCAGTTTAGTCGTCCCAGGGGTTTTGGGAAACACCATATATTTT	CASSLVVPGVLGNTIYF
NA	TRBV27	NA	TRBJ1-1	TGTGCCAGCAGTTTATCCAGGGATAACACTGAAGCTTTCTTT	CASSLSRDNTEAFF
few	TRBV12-5	TRBD1	TRBJ2-7	TGTGCTAGTGGTTTACCGGGACAGCCCTACGAGCAGTACTTC	CASGLPGQPYEQYF
few	TRBV3-1	NA	TRBJ1-1	TGTGCCAGCAGCCAAGGCGGGAGCGGGGCTTTCTTT	CASSQGGSGAFF
NA	TRBV5-1	NA	TRBJ1-2	TGCGCCAGCAGCTTGGGGACTGCCGACCATGGCTACACCTTC	CASSLGTADHGYTF
few	TRBV21-1	NA	TRBJ2-3	TGTGCCAGCAGCAAAGCAATGGGACAGGGGGCAGATACGCAGTATTTT	CASSKAMGQGADTQYF
many	TRBV29-1	NA	TRBJ2-1	TGCAGCGCTCCCGTGGGGAACTCCTACAATGAGCAGTTCTTC	CSAPVGNSYNEQFF
NA	TRBV2	NA	TRBJ2-1	TGTGCCAGCACCCGTACTCCCGACTCCTACAATGAGCAGTTCTTC	CASTRTPDSYNEQFF
few	TRBV28	TRBD1	TRBJ2-7	TGTGCCAGCAGTTCCGGGACAGACACCTACGAGCAGTACTTC	CASSSGTDTYEQYF
NA	TRBV5-1	TRBD1	TRBJ2-5	TGCGCCAGCAGCCCCCGGACAGGCATCCAAGAGACCCAGTACTTC	CASSPRTGIQETQYF
NA	TRBV20-1	TRBD1	TRBJ1-1	TGCAGTGCTAGAGATCAGGGCAGGGGGGGGACTGAAGCTTTCTTT	CSARDQGRGGTEAFF
NA	TRBV28	NA	TRBJ1-2	TGTGCCAGCAGTCCCCCGGGGACGGCGGTAGGCTATGGCTACACCTTC	CASSPPGTAVGYGYTF
NA	TRBV7-6	NA	TRBJ2-3	TGTGCCAGCAGCTTAGCGGGAGCGACTAGCACAGATACGCAGTATTTT	CASSLAGATSTDTQYF
many	TRBV20-1	TRBD2	TRBJ2-7	TGCAGTGCTAGAGGACTAGCGGGCTACGAGCAGTACTTC	CSARGLAGYEQYF
NA	TRBV6-2/TRBV6-3	NA	TRBJ2-5	TGTGCCAGCAGTTACTCTGATGAGGCAGAGACCCAGTACTTC	CASSYSDEAETQYF
few	TRBV27	NA	TRBJ2-7	TGTGCCAGCAGTCACCGGGTTCTCTACGAGCAGTACTTC	CASSHRVLYEQYF
once	TRBV4-2	NA	TRBJ1-1	TGTGCCAGCAGCCAAGACTCTGGGGGAGCCTTGGGGAACACTGAAGCTTTCTTT	CASSQDSGGALGNTEAFF
NA	TRBV2	TRBD2	TRBJ2-1	TGTGCCAGCGAGGGACTAGCGGGGTATAGCTCCTACAATGAGCAGTTCTTC	CASEGLAGYSSYNEQFF
NA	TRBV29-1	NA	TRBJ2-5	TGCAGCGGCCGTACCAGCGCACCCAATGAGCAGTACTTC	CSGRTSAPNEQYF
few	TRBV6-6	NA	TRBJ2-7	TGTGCCAGCAGTCCCCTATCGGGAATCTCCTACGAGCAGTACTTC	CASSPLSGISYEQYF
NA	TRBV7-8	NA	TRBJ1-1	TGTGCCAGCAGCCCCCACCGTTCGGCAGGGCGAATGAACACTGAAGCTTTCTTT	CASSPHRSAGRMNTEAFF
NA	TRBV20-1	TRBD2	TRBJ2-3	TGCAGTGCTTTACTAGCGGGGGGGCCGACAGATGCGCAGTATTTT	CSALLAGGPTDAQYF
few	TRBV7-9	NA	TRBJ2-5	TGTGCCAGCAGCTCGCCATTGACCGGAGAGACCCAGTACTTC	CASSSPLTGETQYF
NA	TRBV12-3/TRBV12-4	NA	TRBJ2-7	TGTGCCAGCAGCGCGCCAGGGTTTACAGGCTACAATGAGCAGTACTTC	CASSAPGFTGYNEQYF
NA	TRBV20-1	NA	TRBJ2-1	TGCAGTGCTAGAGATAGGGGGGTTACTGTTTACAATGAGCAGTTCTTC	CSARDRGVTVYNEQFF
NA	TRBV27	NA	TRBJ2-7	TGTGCCAGCAGTCTGCGGGACCCCCGTAGGATGGCCCAGTACTTC	CASSLRDPRRMAQYF
NA	TRBV5-1	TRBD2	TRBJ2-1	TGCGCCAGCAGTGTACTAGCGGGAGGGTATGAGCAGTTCTTC	CASSVLAGGYEQFF
few	TRBV7-2	TRBD1	TRBJ1-6	TGTGCCAGCAGCCCCTATAAGGGACAGAAGAATTCACCCCTCCACTTT	CASSPYKGQKNSPLHF
many	TRBV10-3	TRBD2	TRBJ2-5	TGTGCCATCAGTAGGACCCCGGGACTAGTAACTTTCCAAGAGACCCAGTACTTC	CAISRTPGLVTFQETQYF
few	TRBV5-1	NA	TRBJ1-2	TGCGCCAGCAGTGTGGGGGGAGGTCTCTTGCCGGCCTATGGCTACACCTTC	CASSVGGGLLPAYGYTF
NA	TRBV2	TRBD1	TRBJ2-7	TGTGCCAGCGGAGGGACAGGGGCCTACGAGCAGTACTTC	CASGGTGAYEQYF
few	TRBV5-1	NA	TRBJ2-3	TGCGCCAGCAGCTTGCGCGGAGTCCTCACAGATACGCAGTATTTT	CASSLRGVLTDTQYF
few	TRBV11-2	TRBD2	TRBJ2-1	TGTGCCAGCAGCCTCACTAGCGGGAGGGTCGATGAGCAGTTCTTC	CASSLTSGRVDEQFF
many	TRBV6-5	NA	TRBJ2-7	TGTGCCAGCAGTTACTCGGGCGACGGTTACTACGAGCAGTACTTC	CASSYSGDGYYEQYF
NA	TRBV12-3/TRBV12-4	NA	TRBJ2-7	TGTGCCAGCAGTGGCCCGACAGCGAACTCCTACGAGCAGTACTTC	CASSGPTANSYEQYF
NA	TRBV2	TRBD1	TRBJ1-1	TGTGCCAGCAGATACAGGGGGGCCGCTGAAGCTTTCTTT	CASRYRGAAEAFF
once	TRBV18	TRBD1	TRBJ1-5	TGTGCCAGCTCCCCGCAGGGGACAGGGGGATCGTATAGCAATCAGCCCCAGCATTTT	CASSPQGTGGSYSNQPQHF
few	TRBV28	NA	TRBJ1-4	TGTGCCAGCACCCCCTTCGGAAGGGCGACTAATGAAAAACTGTTTTTT	CASTPFGRATNEKLFF
few	TRBV7-6	NA	TRBJ2-1	TGTGCCAGCAGCTTAGCGGCTGAAAATGAGCAGTTCTTC	CASSLAAENEQFF
NA	TRBV6-1	TRBD2	TRBJ2-1	TGTGCCGGACGAAGCGGGGGAGGCCACGAGCAGTTCTTC	CAGRSGGGHEQFF
NA	TRBV6-2/TRBV6-3	NA	TRBJ1-5	TGTGCCAGCAGCCGTCGTCTTTGGATAAGTTATAGCAATCAGCCCCAGCATTTT	CASSRRLWISYSNQPQHF
NA	TRBV5-1	NA	TRBJ2-7	TGCGCCAGCAGTCGTACTAGTGCCCAACTCTCCTACAATGAGCAGTACTTC	CASSRTSAQLSYNEQYF
NA	TRBV7-9	NA	TRBJ2-1	TGTGCCATCAAACTTCAGGAGCTTAATGGTGAGCAGTTCTTC	CAIKLQELNGEQFF
NA	TRBV5-1	NA	TRBJ2-1	TGCGCCAGCGTATATCCGTATGAGCAGTTCTTC	CASVYPYEQFF
once	TRBV7-7	TRBD1	TRBJ2-1	TGTGCTAGCTCTCGGGGGGGACAGGGGTTGGATGAGCAGTTCTTC	CASSRGGQGLDEQFF
NA	TRBV19	NA	TRBJ1-1	TGTGCCAGTAGGAGAGGGCTGGTCACTGAAGCTTTCTTT	CASRRGLVTEAFF
NA	TRBV4-1	NA	TRBJ1-5	TGCGCCAGCAGAATAGAGGAGGGGGGCAATCAGCCCCAGCATTTT	CASRIEEGGNQPQHF
NA	TRBV10-3	TRBD1	TRBJ1-1	TGTGCCATCAGTGGGACAGGGGGCCCGACTGGAGCTTTCTTT	CAISGTGGPTGAFF
NA	TRBV7-2	TRBD2	TRBJ2-2	TGTGCCAGCAGCTTAGGGACTAGCGGGAACACCGGGGAGCTGTTTTTT	CASSLGTSGNTGELFF